The entry below describes one TCR beta chain. This sample is drawn from a study of memory CD4+ T cells and cytomegalovirus serostatus. Study as a whole: This sample comes from healthy Belgian adults, under 10 CMV seropositive, roughly 22 seronegative.

Original processing notes: Out-of-frame sequences were removed, leaving roughly 2,200,000 distinct TCRbeta sequences. Using immunoSEQ multiplex PCR, the repertoire was profiled, and TCRdb retains in-frame clones only, with some absent. The V and J calls and clone size are taken from that table; D and trimming were inferred from the DNA. Counted here are 64,000 or so clones, roughly 80% occurring once; the ten biggest clones make up approximately 0.81%. Single viable CD3+CD4+CD8-CD45RO+ cells were sorted as the memory CD4+ T cells. CDR1 and CDR2 (germline): SGHRS, YFSETQ. The CDR3 is made up of 16 amino acids. Trimming took 3 bases from V and 9 from J; bases not matched to a gene: 9.

The rearrangement joins TRBV5-1 to TRBJ2-1, with 13 bases fitting TRBD2. The sequence was collected from an adult in good health and CMV-seronegative. The material sequenced was memory CD4+ T cells from blood. The CDR3 is CASSSSGLAGALEQFF. CDR3 in DNA: TGCGCCAGCAGCTCATCAGGACTAGCGGGGGCTCTTGAGCAGTTCTTC.